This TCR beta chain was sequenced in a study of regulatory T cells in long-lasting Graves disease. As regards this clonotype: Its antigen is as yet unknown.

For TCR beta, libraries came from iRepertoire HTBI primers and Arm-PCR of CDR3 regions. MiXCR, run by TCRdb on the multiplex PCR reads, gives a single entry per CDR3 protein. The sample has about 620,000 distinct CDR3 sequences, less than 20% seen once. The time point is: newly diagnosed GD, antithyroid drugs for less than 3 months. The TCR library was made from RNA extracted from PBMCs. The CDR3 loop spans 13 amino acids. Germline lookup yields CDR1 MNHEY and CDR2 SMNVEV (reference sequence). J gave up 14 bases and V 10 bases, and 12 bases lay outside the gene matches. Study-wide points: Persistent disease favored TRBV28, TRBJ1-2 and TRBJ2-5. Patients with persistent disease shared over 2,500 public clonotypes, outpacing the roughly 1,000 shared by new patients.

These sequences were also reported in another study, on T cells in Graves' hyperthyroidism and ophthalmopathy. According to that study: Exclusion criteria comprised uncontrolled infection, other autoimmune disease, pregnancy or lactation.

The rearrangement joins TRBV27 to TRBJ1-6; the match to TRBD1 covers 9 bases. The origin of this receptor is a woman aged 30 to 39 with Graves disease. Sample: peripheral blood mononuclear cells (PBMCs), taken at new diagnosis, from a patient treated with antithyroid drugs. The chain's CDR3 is CATSPLDRGTLHF. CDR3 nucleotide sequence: TGTGCCACCTCTCCTCTGGACAGGGGTACCCTCCACTTT.